These 30 T cell receptor beta chains share one sample of origin, sequenced in a study of OX40 agonist ivuxolimab in advanced cancers. The method was the immunoSEQ multiplex PCR assay. TCRdb carries this immuneACCESS record with in-frame sequences only. Its versions omit some clonotypes, under half of them owing to an unresolved V gene in the studies checked, with the rest unexplained. The sample table holds fewer than 85,000 clones, of which roughly four fifths were seen once. The leading ten clones occupy 0.45% to 0.6% of the sample. Here the sequenced sample was CD4+ or CD8+ T cells sorted from blood, taken in a trial of the OX40 agonist ivuxolimab. These receptors were collected from an adult with an advanced solid tumor such as melanoma, head and neck, liver or kidney cancer.

This chain links TRBV11-2 with TRBJ1-4, with TRBD1 identical over 9 bases. Unmatched junction bases numbered 5, after V lost 4 bases and J lost 8 bases. Germline V CDR1 and CDR2: SGHAT, FQNNGV. This CDR3 has 14 amino acids. The CDR3 DNA follows: TGTGCCAGCAGCTCGGGGACAGGGCGCGAAAAACTGTTTTTT. This translates into CASSSGTGREKLFF.

The chain joins TRBV13 to TRBJ2-5; maybe TRBD1 (7 bases). The germline V gene encodes CDR1 PRHDT and CDR2 FYEKMQ (reference sequence). V lost 1 base, J lost 5 bases, and 8 bases lay in between. This CDR3 region has 13 residues. CDR3 sequence: CASSLAGGETQYF. DNA of the CDR3: TGTGCCAGCAGCTTAGCAGGGGGGGAGACCCAGTACTTC.

This chain joins TRBV28 and TRBJ1-1, with D possibly being TRBD1 (5 bases). V lost 6 bases, J lost 2 bases, and 13 bases lay in between. The germline V gene encodes CDR1 MDHEN and CDR2 SYDVKM. This CDR3 comprises 14 residues. The DNA of the CDR3 is TGTGCCAGCAGGGGGCAACCGGGAAACACTGAAGCTTTCTTT. Translation: CASRGQPGNTEAFF.

V gene TRBV12-5 combines with J gene TRBJ1-1, with D maybe TRBD1 (5 bases). CDR1 and CDR2 from the germline V gene are LGHNT and FRNRAP. There are 14 residues in the CDR3. With 7 bases removed from V and 9 bases from J, the gap between germline ends came to 21 bases. CDR3 loop: CASAISGTLTQAFF. The CDR3 DNA sequence: TGTGCTAGTGCAATATCCGGGACCCTCACCCAAGCTTTCTTT.

The V gene is TRBV5-4, the J gene TRBJ2-1; 11 nucleotides match TRBD2. With 0 bases clipped from V and 8 bases from J, the junction kept 10 bases outside the gene matches. The germline gives CDR1 SGHNT, CDR2 YYREEE (reference sequence). CDR3 size: 17 residues. The CDR3 coding sequence is TGTGCCAGCAGCTTGGATAGCGGGAGGGCCGGGTTCGATGAGCAGTTCTTC. This encodes CASSLDSGRAGFDEQFF.

This clone was seen once. The V gene is TRBV5-1, the J gene TRBJ2-1; TRBD2 matches 8 bases. Germline V gives CDR1 SGHRS, CDR2 YFSETQ. V lost 4 bases, J lost 5 bases, and 5 bases stayed unmatched. This CDR3 is 14 amino acids long. The CDR3: CASSPTSAHNEQFF. In DNA, the CDR3 is TGCGCCAGCAGCCCGACTAGCGCACACAATGAGCAGTTCTTC.

The V and J genes are TRBV5-1 and TRBJ2-7; D might be TRBD1 (6 bases). CDR1 is SGHRS, CDR2 YFSETQ, per germline. The CDR3 runs 13 residues. The V end lost 2 bases, the J end lost 2 bases, and 8 bases lay between the germline ends. Here the CDR3 DNA reads TGCGCCAGCAGCTTTACAGGGACCTACGAGCAGTACTTC. Its protein product is CASSFTGTYEQYF.

CDR3 bases: TGTGCCACCAGCAGCTTGGGACAGGGCGAAGAGACCCAGTACTTC. Its protein is CATSSLGQGEETQYF. The chain is built from TRBV15 and TRBJ2-5; 9 nucleotides align to TRBD1. Germline V gene lookup returns CDR1 LNHNV and CDR2 YYDKDF (reference sequence). Germline trimming cut 3 bases from V and 3 bases from J; bases unmatched to any gene: 5. The CDR3 has 15 amino acids.

This chain uses TRBV5-4 with TRBJ1-2, with D unresolved. Trimming cost V 4 bases and J 8 bases, with 18 bases left between them. Germline V lookup: CDR1 SGHNT, CDR2 YYREEE (reference sequence). The CDR3 extends over 14 amino acids. CDR3 DNA: TGTGCCAGCAGCACCTGGGAGAGGGTTCACGGCTACACCTTC. Encoded protein: CASSTWERVHGYTF.

This chain uses TRBV28 with TRBJ2-3; perhaps D is TRBD1 or TRBD2 (6 bases each). In germline, CDR1 is MDHEN, CDR2 SYDVKM. Trimming pared 4 bases from V and 2 bases from J, leaving 19 bases between. CDR3 length: 17 amino acids. As DNA, the CDR3 is TGTGCCAGCAGTTGGGGGGCGGGACGGGCCACCACAGATACGCAGTATTTT. It encodes CASSWGAGRATTDTQYF.

The V call is TRBV6-1, the J call TRBJ2-7, with D possibly matching TRBD2 (5 bases). This CDR3 spans 14 amino acids. V gave up 7 bases and J gave up 7 bases, with 20 bases separating them. The germline V gene encodes CDR1 MNHNS and CDR2 SASEGT. DNA for the CDR3: TGTGCCAGCATGCTAAACAAGGGCGGGTTGGAGCAGTACTTC. Translated: CASMLNKGGLEQYF.

The CDR3 DNA sequence: TGTGCCAGCAGCTCAGGGGGACCTTCTGGGGCCAACGTCCTGACTTTC. It is translated as CASSSGGPSGANVLTF. The chain links TRBV28 to TRBJ2-6; 7 bases map to TRBD1. V lost 6 bases and J lost 1; bases outside the gene matches: 6. Per germline, CDR1 MDHEN and CDR2 SYDVKM. The CDR3 has 16 amino acids.

The gene calls are TRBV6-6 and TRBJ2-7; no firm D call. The CDR3 has 14 residues. Germline V gene data show CDR1 as MNHNY and CDR2 as SVGAGI (reference sequence). Trimming took 5 bases from V and 0 from J, leaving 11 bases between them. In DNA form, the CDR3 reads TGTGCCAGCAGTACCCACACGGCCTCCTACGAGCAGTACTTC. This codes for CASSTHTASYEQYF.

This rearrangement joins TRBV19 to TRBJ1-1; 7 positions agree with TRBD1. In germline, CDR1 is LNHDA, CDR2 SQIVND (reference sequence). The J segment lost 4 bases and the V segment lost 6 bases, leaving 8 bases of the junction unmatched. The CDR3 is 14 amino acids. CDR3 nucleotide sequence: TGTGCCAGTAGCATAAGACAGGGACTCACTGAAGCTTTCTTT. Translating it yields CASSIRQGLTEAFF.

The rearrangement uses TRBV4-1 and TRBJ2-1; TRBD2 might be the D (6 bases). Trimming shortened V by 5 bases and J by 3 bases, and 14 bases separated the two germline ends. The length of the CDR3 is 15 residues. From germline, CDR1 is MGHRA and CDR2 YSYEKL. CDR3 coding DNA: TGCGCCAGCAGCGACCCGTCGCGGGGCTACAATGAGCAGTTCTTC. Amino acid sequence: CASSDPSRGYNEQFF.

Note on this clone: Different DNA sequences within this sample yield the same CDR3. The V and J genes are TRBV9 and TRBJ2-3; D remains ambiguous. With 0 bases removed from V and 4 bases from J, the gap between germline ends came to 3 bases. CDR1 and CDR2 (germline): SGDLS, YYNGEE. The length of the CDR3 is 12 residues. The DNA of the CDR3 is TGTGCCAGCAGCGTAGGAGCAGATACGCAGTATTTT. It encodes CASSVGADTQYF.

The J gene is TRBJ2-2, the V gene TRBV18; D is undetermined. Germline assignment: CDR1 KGHSH and CDR2 LQKENI. V lost 3 bases, J lost 6 bases, and 8 bases lay in between. The CDR3 is 13 amino acids. The CDR3 region has the DNA TGTGCCAGCTCACCGGGGAATGCCGGGGAGCTGTTTTTT. Amino acids: CASSPGNAGELFF. The full variable domain, its missing parts supplied by reference TRBV18 and TRBJ2-2, is NAGVMQNPRHLVRRRGQEARLRCSPMKGHSHVYWYRQLPEEGLKFMVYLQKENIIDESGMPKERFSAEFPKEGPSILRIQQVVRGDSAAYFCASSPGNAGELFFGEGSRLTVL.

The chain recombines TRBV6-1 with TRBJ2-1, with 9 positions matching TRBD2. Germline V lookup: CDR1 MNHNS, CDR2 SASEGT. CDR3 length: 17 residues. With 4 bases clipped from V and 1 base from J, the junction kept 8 bases outside the gene matches. CDR3 nucleotide sequence: TGTGCCAGCAGTGGGGGCAGGGCGGGAGGGTCCTACAATGAGCAGTTCTTC. It codes for CASSGGRAGGSYNEQFF.

The chain links TRBV27 to TRBJ1-5; D perhaps matches TRBD1 (5 bases). V was clipped by 5 bases and J by 9 bases, with 14 bases between them. The germline CDR1 and CDR2 sequences are MNHEY and SMNVEV (reference sequence). The CDR3 has 13 amino acids. CDR3 nucleotide sequence: TGTGCCAGCAGTGCCCAGCAGGGCCGGCCCCAGCATTTT. The encoded protein is CASSAQQGRPQHF.

Comment on this clone: Other nucleotide sequences from this sample produce the same CDR3. The chain joins TRBV9 to TRBJ2-7; D is uncertain. The CDR3 contains 13 residues. Per the germline V gene, CDR1 is SGDLS and CDR2 is YYNGEE. The germline V and J ends were trimmed by 2 bases and 0 bases, with 6 bases remaining between them. DNA of the CDR3: TGTGCCAGCAGCGTGGCTCCCTCCTACGAGCAGTACTTC. Protein: CASSVAPSYEQYF.

The chain has TRBV5-6 and TRBJ2-5, with TRBD2 matching over 8 bases. From germline, CDR1 is SGHDT and CDR2 YYEEEE. With 4 bases clipped from V and 2 bases from J, the junction kept 7 bases outside the gene matches. The CDR3 loop spans 15 amino acids. The CDR3 sequence is CASSVGAGVQETQYF. The CDR3 DNA sequence: TGTGCCAGCAGCGTGGGAGCGGGGGTGCAAGAGACCCAGTACTTC.

The chain links TRBV6-7 to TRBJ2-1; the match to TRBD2 covers 13 bases. TRBV6-7 is classed as an ORF, of uncertain function. V gave up 7 bases and J gave up 5 bases; unmatched junction bases: 29. The CDR3 sequence is 23 residues long. CDR3 sequence reads: CASISDRPRSGTSGESGDNEQFF. The CDR3 DNA follows: TGTGCCAGCATCTCGGACAGGCCACGATCCGGGACTAGCGGGGAATCGGGAGACAATGAGCAGTTCTTC.

This chain connects TRBV6-5 to TRBJ2-7; D perhaps matches TRBD1 (5 bases). The ends were cut back, 5 bases at V and 3 bases at J, with 11 bases in the middle. The V gene's germline CDR1 is MNHEY and CDR2 SVGAGI. The CDR3 is 13 amino acids. For the CDR3, the DNA is TGTGCCAGCAGTCGCGGACACTTCTACGAGCAGTACTTC. This encodes CASSRGHFYEQYF.

The V gene is TRBV2, the J gene TRBJ2-7; the D is unclear. The CDR3 is 12 amino acids. Germline-derived CDR1 and CDR2 are SNHLY and FYNNEI. Trimming removed 7 bases at V and 5 bases at J, with 12 bases between. This chain's CDR3 is CASNLPSHEQYF. CDR3 nucleotides: TGTGCCAGCAATCTCCCGTCCCACGAGCAGTACTTC.

The table lists this clone with a count of one. One end of the junction varies from germline; a read error may be responsible. V gene TRBV7-7 combines with J gene TRBJ2-1; D may be TRBD1 (5 bases). The CDR3 contains 13 residues. CDR1 is SSHAT, CDR2 FNYEAQ, per germline (reference sequence). The DNA of the CDR3 is TGTGCTAGCAGCTTAGCAGGGTTCAATGAGCAGTTCTTC. Its translation: CASSLAGFNEQFF. The variable domain in full, completed from reference TRBV7-7 and TRBJ2-1, reads GAGVSQSPRYKVTKRGQDVTLRCDPISSHATLYWYQQALGQGPEFLTYFNYEAQPDKSGLPSDRFSAERPEGSISTLTIQRTEQRDSAMYRCASSLAGFNEQFFGPGTRLTVL.

The rearrangement uses TRBV20-1 and TRBJ2-3; no reliable D call. The CDR3 length is 11 residues. Germline V gene lookup returns CDR1 DFQATT and CDR2 SNEGSKA (reference sequence). V was trimmed by 0 bases and J by 7 bases, leaving 5 bases between them. The CDR3 DNA sequence: TGCAGTGCTAGAGAATATAATACGCAGTATTTT. It encodes CSAREYNTQYF.

The chain joins TRBV29-1 to TRBJ2-5; 7 bases are a match to TRBD1. CDR1 is SQVTM, CDR2 ANQGSEA, per germline. V lost 7 bases and J lost 3; bases outside the gene matches: 11. The CDR3 runs 14 residues. As DNA, the CDR3 is TGCAGCGCCCTACAAATGGGACAGAAAGAGACCCAGTACTTC. This encodes CSALQMGQKETQYF.

The chain couples TRBV2 to TRBJ2-5; D may be TRBD2 (5 bases). The length of the CDR3 is 12 residues. CDR1 SNHLY and CDR2 FYNNEI come from the germline V gene. Trimming cost V 6 bases and J 0 bases, with 5 bases left between them. The CDR3 nucleotides read TGTGCCAGCAGGAGGGACCAAGAGACCCAGTACTTC. This translates into CASRRDQETQYF.

The chain links TRBV5-1 to TRBJ2-7; tentatively, D is TRBD1 (6 bases). The germline V gene has CDR1 SGHRS and CDR2 YFSETQ. Trimming removed 5 bases from V and 6 bases from J, with 9 bases in between. This CDR3 is 11 amino acids long. This CDR3 is CASRQGPEQYF. DNA for the CDR3: TGCGCCAGCAGGCAGGGGCCCGAGCAGTACTTC. Using reference TRBV5-1 and TRBJ2-7 for the parts outside the CDR3, the full variable domain is KAGVTQTPRYLIKTRGQQVTLSCSPISGHRSVSWYQQTPGQGLQFLFEYFSETQRNKGNFPGRFSGRQFSNSRSEMNVSTLELGDSALYLCASRQGPEQYFGPGTRLTVT.

The rearrangement joins TRBV12-5 to TRBJ2-3; 8 bases line up with TRBD2. The CDR3 extends over 17 amino acids. Germline CDR1 is LGHNT and CDR2 is FRNRAP. Trimming cost V 0 bases and J 5 bases; bases outside gene matches: 10. This CDR3 reads CASGLVRYGREVDTQYF. In DNA form, the CDR3 reads TGTGCTAGTGGTTTGGTACGTTACGGGAGGGAGGTAGATACGCAGTATTTT.